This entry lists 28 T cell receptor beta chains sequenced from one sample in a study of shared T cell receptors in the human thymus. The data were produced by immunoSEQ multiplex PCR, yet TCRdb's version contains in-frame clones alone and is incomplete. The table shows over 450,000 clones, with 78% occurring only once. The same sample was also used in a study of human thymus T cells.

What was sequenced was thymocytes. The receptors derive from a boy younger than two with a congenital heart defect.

Written as DNA, the CDR3 is TGTGCCACCAGCAGACCCCGGTTACAGGGTAGTCATGAAAAACTGTTTTTT. It is translated as CATSRPRLQGSHEKLFF. This chain links TRBV15 with TRBJ1-4; tentatively, D is TRBD1 (6 bases). V lost 2 bases and J 6 bases, leaving 19 bases between the germline ends. The length of the CDR3 is 17 residues. Germline V gives CDR1 LNHNV, CDR2 YYDKDF (reference sequence).

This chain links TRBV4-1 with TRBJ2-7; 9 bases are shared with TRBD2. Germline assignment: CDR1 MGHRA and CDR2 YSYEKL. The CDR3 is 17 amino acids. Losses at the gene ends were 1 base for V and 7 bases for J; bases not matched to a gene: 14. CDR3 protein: CASSQAPLAGPLGEQYF. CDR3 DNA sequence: TGCGCCAGCAGCCAAGCCCCCCTAGCGGGACCCCTCGGAGAGCAGTACTTC.

Written as DNA, the CDR3 is TGTGCCAGTGGGGAGGAGATCTATGGCTACACCTTC. It codes for CASGEEIYGYTF. The chain joins TRBV2 to TRBJ1-2, with D unresolved. CDR3 length: 12 residues. Germline lookup yields CDR1 SNHLY and CDR2 FYNNEI. Trimming pared 9 bases from V and 4 bases from J, leaving 12 bases between. The variable domain in full, completed from reference TRBV2 and TRBJ1-2, reads EPEVTQTPSHQVTQMGQEVILRCVPISNHLYFYWYRQILGQKVEFLVSFYNNEISEKSEIFDDQFSVERPDGSNFTLKIRSTKLEDSAMYFCASGEEIYGYTFGSGTRLTVV.

The CDR3 DNA is TGTGCCAGCAGCTTATGGACTAGCGGGAACTACAATGAGCAGTTCTTC. It specifies CASSLWTSGNYNEQFF. This chain links TRBV11-2 with TRBJ2-1, with 12 positions matching TRBD2. Losses at the gene ends were 2 bases for V and 3 bases for J; bases not matched to a gene: 2. This CDR3 region has 16 residues. Germline CDR1 SGHAT, CDR2 FQNNGV.

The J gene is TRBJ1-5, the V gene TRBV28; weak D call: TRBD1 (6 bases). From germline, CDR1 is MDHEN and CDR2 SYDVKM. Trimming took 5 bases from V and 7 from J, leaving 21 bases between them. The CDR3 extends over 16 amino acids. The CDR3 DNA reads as TGTGCCAGCAGTCCGGGCCGGGGGGCAGGGACCCAGCCCCAGCATTTT. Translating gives CASSPGRGAGTQPQHF.

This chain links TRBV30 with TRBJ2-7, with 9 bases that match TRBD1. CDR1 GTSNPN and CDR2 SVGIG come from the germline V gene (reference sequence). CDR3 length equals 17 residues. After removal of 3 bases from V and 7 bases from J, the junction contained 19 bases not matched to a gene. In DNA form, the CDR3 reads TGTGCCTGGAGCGTGTCGGGCCCGGGACAGGGTCATTCTGAGCAGTACTTC. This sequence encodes CAWSVSGPGQGHSEQYF.

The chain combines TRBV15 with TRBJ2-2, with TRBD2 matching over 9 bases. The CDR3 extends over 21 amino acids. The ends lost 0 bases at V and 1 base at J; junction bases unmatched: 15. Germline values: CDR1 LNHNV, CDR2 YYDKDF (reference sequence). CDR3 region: CATSRDSRGSGSLRNTGELFF. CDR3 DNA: TGTGCCACCAGCAGAGATTCCCGGGGTAGCGGGAGCCTTCGGAACACCGGGGAGCTGTTTTTT.

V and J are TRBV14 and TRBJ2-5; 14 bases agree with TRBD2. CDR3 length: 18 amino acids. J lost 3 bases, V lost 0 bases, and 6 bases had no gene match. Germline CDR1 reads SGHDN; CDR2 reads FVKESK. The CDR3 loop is CASSQEQGTSGSEETQYF. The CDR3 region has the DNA TGTGCCAGCAGCCAAGAACAGGGGACTAGCGGGAGTGAAGAGACCCAGTACTTC.

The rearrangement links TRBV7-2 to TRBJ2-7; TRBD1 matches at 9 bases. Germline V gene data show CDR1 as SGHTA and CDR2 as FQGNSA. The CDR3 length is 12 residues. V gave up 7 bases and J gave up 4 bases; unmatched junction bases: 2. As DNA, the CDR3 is TGTGCCAGCAAGACAGGGGGGTACGAGCAGTACTTC. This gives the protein CASKTGGYEQYF.

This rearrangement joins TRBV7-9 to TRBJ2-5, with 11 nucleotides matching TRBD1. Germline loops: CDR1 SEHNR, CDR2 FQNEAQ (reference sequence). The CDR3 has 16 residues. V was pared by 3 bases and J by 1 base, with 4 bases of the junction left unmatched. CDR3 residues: CASSFRDRGIQETQYF. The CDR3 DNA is TGTGCCAGCAGCTTCCGGGACAGGGGGATCCAAGAGACCCAGTACTTC. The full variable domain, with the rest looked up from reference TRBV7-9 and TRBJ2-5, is DTGVSQNPRHKITKRGQNVTFRCDPISEHNRLYWYRQTLGQGPEFLTYFQNEAQLEKSRLLSDRFSAERPKGSFSTLEIQRTEQGDSAMYLCASSFRDRGIQETQYFGPGTRLLVL.

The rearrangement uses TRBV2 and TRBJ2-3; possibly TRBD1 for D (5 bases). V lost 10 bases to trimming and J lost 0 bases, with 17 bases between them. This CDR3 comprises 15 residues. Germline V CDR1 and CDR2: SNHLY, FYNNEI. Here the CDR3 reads CAKGKPRGSTDTQYF. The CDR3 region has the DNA TGTGCCAAAGGTAAGCCTAGGGGTAGCACAGATACGCAGTATTTT.

For the CDR3, the DNA is TGTGCCAGCAATAAGCGGGAGGGCCCCCACGAGCAGTACTTC. Translated: CASNKREGPHEQYF. The rearrangement joins TRBV21-1 to TRBJ2-7; TRBD2 is the table's D call and was not checked against the DNA. TRBV21-1 is termed a pseudogene. CDR3 length: 14 amino acids.

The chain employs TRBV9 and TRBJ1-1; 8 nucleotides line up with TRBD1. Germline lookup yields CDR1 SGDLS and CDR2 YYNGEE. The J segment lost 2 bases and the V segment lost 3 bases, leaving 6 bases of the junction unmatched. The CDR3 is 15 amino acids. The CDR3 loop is CASSGTGQRNTEAFF. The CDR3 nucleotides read TGTGCCAGCAGCGGGACAGGGCAGCGCAACACTGAAGCTTTCTTT.

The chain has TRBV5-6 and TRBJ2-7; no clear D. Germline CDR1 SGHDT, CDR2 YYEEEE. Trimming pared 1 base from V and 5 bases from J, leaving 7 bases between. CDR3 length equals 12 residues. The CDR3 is CASSLRRNEQYF. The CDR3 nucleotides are TGTGCCAGCAGCTTGCGGAGAAACGAGCAGTACTTC. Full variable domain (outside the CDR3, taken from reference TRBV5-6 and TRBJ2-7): DAGVTQSPTHLIKTRGQQVTLRCSPKSGHDTVSWYQQALGQGPQFIFQYYEEEERQRGNFPDRFSGHQFPNYSSELNVNALLLGDSALYLCASSLRRNEQYFGPGTRLTVT.

The CDR3 coding sequence is TGTGCCAGCAGCTTAGAGGTAGCGCGGGAGACCCAGTACTTC. Protein product: CASSLEVARETQYF. This chain links TRBV7-9 with TRBJ2-5; D might be TRBD2 (5 bases). The CDR3 is made up of 14 amino acids. Germline CDR1 and CDR2: SEHNR and FQNEAQ (reference sequence). Deletions cut 1 base from V and 5 bases from J, with 11 bases between.

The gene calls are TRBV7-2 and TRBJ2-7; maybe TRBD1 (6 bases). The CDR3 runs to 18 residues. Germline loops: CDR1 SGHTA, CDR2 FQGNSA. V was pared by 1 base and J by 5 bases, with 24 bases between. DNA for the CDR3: TGTGCCAGCAGCTTAGTGAGGGGGACCCCCCCCCAAGGAGACGAGCAGTACTTC. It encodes CASSLVRGTPPQGDEQYF. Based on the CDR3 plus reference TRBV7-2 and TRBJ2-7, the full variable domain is GAGVSQSPSNKVTEKGKDVELRCDPISGHTALYWYRQSLGQGLEFLIYFQGNSAPDKSGLPSDRFSAERTGGSVSTLTIQRTQQEDSAVYLCASSLVRGTPPQGDEQYFGPGTRLTVT.

The CDR3 DNA follows: TGCGCCAGCAGTTTGAGTCTACGGAGCACCGGGGAGCTGTTTTTT. Residues: CASSLSLRSTGELFF. The rearrangement joins TRBV5-1 to TRBJ2-2, with D uncertain. This CDR3 is 15 amino acids long. V gave up 5 bases and J gave up 4 bases, with 15 bases separating them. Looked up from germline, CDR1 is SGHRS and CDR2 is YFSETQ. Full variable domain (missing parts from reference TRBV5-1 and TRBJ2-2): KAGVTQTPRYLIKTRGQQVTLSCSPISGHRSVSWYQQTPGQGLQFLFEYFSETQRNKGNFPGRFSGRQFSNSRSEMNVSTLELGDSALYLCASSLSLRSTGELFFGEGSRLTVL.

CDR3 sequence (DNA): TGTGCCAGTAGAGCGGGAAAAGAGCAGTTCTTC. This codes for CASRAGKEQFF. J is TRBJ2-1 and V is TRBV19; TRBD2 agrees at 7 bases. Germline-derived CDR1 and CDR2 are LNHDA and SQIVND (reference sequence). V lost 6 bases to trimming and J lost 10 bases; unmatched junction nucleotides: 3. The CDR3 consists of 11 residues.

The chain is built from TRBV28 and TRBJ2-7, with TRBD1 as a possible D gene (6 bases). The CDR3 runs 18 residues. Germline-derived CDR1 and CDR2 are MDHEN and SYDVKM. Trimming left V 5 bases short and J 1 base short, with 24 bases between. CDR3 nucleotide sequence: TGTGCCAGCAGTCCACAGGGTCTGGAGCCGCTCCTATCCTACGAGCAGTACTTC. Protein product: CASSPQGLEPLLSYEQYF.

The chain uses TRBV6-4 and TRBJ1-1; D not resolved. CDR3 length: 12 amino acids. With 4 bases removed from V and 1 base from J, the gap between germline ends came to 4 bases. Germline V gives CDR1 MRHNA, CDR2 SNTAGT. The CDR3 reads CASSARNTEAFF. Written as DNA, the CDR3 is TGTGCCAGCAGTGCCAGGAACACTGAAGCTTTCTTT.

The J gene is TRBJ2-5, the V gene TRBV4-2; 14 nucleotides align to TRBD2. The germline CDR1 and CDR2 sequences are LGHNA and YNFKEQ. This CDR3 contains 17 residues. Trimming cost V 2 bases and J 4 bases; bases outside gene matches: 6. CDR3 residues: CASSQPLGLAGGETQYF. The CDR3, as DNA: TGTGCCAGCAGCCAACCCCTCGGACTAGCGGGAGGAGAGACCCAGTACTTC.

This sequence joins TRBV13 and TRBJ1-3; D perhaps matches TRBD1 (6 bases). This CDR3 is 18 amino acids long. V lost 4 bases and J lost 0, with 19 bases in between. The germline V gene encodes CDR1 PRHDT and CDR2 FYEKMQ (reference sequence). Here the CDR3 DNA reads TGTGCCAGCAGCTCCACAACCGGGGGGACATGCTCTGGAAACACCATATATTTT. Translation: CASSSTTGGTCSGNTIYF.

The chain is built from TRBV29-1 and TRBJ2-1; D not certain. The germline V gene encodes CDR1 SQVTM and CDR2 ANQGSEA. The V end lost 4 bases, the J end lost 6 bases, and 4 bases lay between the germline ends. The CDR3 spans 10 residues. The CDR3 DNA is TGCAGCGTTGGGCCCAATGAGCAGTTCTTC. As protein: CSVGPNEQFF.

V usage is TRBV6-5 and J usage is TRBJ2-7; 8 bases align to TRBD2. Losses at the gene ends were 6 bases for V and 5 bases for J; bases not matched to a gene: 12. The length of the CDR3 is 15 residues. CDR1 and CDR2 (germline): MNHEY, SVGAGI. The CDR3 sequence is CASSSGTSGENEQYF. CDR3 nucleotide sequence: TGTGCCAGCAGCTCCGGGACTAGTGGCGAAAACGAGCAGTACTTC.

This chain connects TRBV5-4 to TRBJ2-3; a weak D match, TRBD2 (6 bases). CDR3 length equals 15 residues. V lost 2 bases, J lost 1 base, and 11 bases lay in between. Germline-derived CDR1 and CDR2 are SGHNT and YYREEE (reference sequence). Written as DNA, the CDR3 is TGTGCCAGCAGCTTAGGGGCGGGGCGCACAGATACGCAGTATTTT. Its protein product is CASSLGAGRTDTQYF.

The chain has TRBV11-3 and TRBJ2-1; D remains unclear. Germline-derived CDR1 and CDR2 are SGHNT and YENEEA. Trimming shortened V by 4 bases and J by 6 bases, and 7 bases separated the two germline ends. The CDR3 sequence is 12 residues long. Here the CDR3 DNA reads TGTGCCAGCAGCTCAACTGGCAATGAGCAGTTCTTC. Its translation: CASSSTGNEQFF.

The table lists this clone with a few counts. The CDR3 coding sequence is TGTGCCAGCAGCCTCCTCCGACAGGCCAATCAGCCCCAGCATTTT. It is translated as CASSLLRQANQPQHF. This chain uses TRBV6-5 with TRBJ1-5, with D maybe TRBD1 (6 bases). Deletions cut 6 bases from V and 3 bases from J, with 15 bases between. Germline lookup yields CDR1 MNHEY and CDR2 SVGAGI. The CDR3 covers 15 residues.

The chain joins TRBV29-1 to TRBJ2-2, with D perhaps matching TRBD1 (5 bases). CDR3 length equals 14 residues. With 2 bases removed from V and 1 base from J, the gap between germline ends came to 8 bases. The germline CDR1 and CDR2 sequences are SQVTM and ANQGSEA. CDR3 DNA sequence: TGCAGCGTTGAACATAGGGGGAACACCGGGGAGCTGTTTTTT. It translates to CSVEHRGNTGELFF.